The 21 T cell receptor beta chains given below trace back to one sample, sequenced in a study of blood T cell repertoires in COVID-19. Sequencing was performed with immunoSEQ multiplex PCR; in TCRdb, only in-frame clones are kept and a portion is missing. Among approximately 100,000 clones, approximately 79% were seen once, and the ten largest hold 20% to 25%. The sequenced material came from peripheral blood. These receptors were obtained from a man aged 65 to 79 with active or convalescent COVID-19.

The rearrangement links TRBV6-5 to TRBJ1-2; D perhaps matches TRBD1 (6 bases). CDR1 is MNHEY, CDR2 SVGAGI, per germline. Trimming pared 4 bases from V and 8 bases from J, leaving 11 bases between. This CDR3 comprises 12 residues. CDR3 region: CASSSGGGGYTF. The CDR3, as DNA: TGTGCCAGCAGTTCTGGGGGCGGGGGCTACACCTTC.

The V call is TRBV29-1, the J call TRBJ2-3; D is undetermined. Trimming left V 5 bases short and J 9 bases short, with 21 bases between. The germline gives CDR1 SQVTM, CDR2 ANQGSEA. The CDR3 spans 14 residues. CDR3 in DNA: TGCAGCGTTCGGGTCGGCAGCTTAGCTGGGACGCAGTATTTT. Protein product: CSVRVGSLAGTQYF.

For the CDR3, the DNA is TGTGCCATCAACCCGGGACTAGCGATGAACACCGGGGAGCTGTTTTTT. As protein: CAINPGLAMNTGELFF. The chain is built from TRBV10-3 and TRBJ2-2, with TRBD2 matching 10 bases. The V gene's germline CDR1 is ENHRY and CDR2 SYGVKD. The trim removed 7 bases at V and 1 base at J, leaving 6 bases unmatched. The CDR3 consists of 16 residues.

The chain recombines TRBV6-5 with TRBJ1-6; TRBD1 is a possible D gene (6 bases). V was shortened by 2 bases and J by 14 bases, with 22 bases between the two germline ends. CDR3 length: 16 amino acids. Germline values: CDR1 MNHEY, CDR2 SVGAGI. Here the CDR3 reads CASSYDLTGGVKSLHF. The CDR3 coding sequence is TGTGCCAGCAGTTACGATCTGACAGGTGGGGTAAAATCCCTCCACTTT.

The CDR3 nucleotides read TGTGCCAGCAGCAGGGGTACGGGTGCTTTCTTT. Protein: CASSRGTGAFF. The chain couples TRBV3-1 (or the pseudogene TRBV3-2) to TRBJ1-1, with D maybe TRBD1 (5 bases). Germline values: CDR1 LGHDT, CDR2 YNNKEL (reference sequence). The CDR3 loop spans 11 amino acids. Trimming shortened V by 5 bases and J by 11 bases, and 12 bases separated the two germline ends.

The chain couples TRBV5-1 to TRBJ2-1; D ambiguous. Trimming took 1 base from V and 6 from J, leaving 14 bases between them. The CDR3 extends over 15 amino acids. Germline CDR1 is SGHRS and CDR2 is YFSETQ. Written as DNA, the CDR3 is TGCGCCAGCAGCTTGTTTCCAGGCATCCCCAATGAGCAGTTCTTC. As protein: CASSLFPGIPNEQFF.

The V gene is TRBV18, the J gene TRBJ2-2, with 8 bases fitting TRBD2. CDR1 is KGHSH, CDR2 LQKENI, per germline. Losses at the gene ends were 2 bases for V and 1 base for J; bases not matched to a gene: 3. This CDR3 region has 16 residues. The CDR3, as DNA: TGTGCCAGCTCACCAGGCCTAGCGGGGAACACCGGGGAGCTGTTTTTT. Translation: CASSPGLAGNTGELFF. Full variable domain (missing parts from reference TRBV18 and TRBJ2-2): NAGVMQNPRHLVRRRGQEARLRCSPMKGHSHVYWYRQLPEEGLKFMVYLQKENIIDESGMPKERFSAEFPKEGPSILRIQQVVRGDSAAYFCASSPGLAGNTGELFFGEGSRLTVL.

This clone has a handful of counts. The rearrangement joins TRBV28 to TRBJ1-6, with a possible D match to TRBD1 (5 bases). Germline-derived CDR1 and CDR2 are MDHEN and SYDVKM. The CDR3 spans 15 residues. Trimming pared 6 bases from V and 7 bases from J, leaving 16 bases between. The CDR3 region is CASSSVWGSNSPLHF. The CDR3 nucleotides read TGTGCCAGCAGCTCCGTATGGGGCTCCAATTCACCCCTCCACTTT.

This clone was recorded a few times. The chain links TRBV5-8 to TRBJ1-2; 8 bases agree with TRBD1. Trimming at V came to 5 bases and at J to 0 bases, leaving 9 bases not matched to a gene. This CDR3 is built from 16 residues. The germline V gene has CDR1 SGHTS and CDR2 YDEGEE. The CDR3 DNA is TGTGCCAGCAGAGCCGGGACAGGTGAAGCTAACTATGGCTACACCTTC. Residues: CASRAGTGEANYGYTF. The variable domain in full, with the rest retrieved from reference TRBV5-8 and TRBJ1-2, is EAGVTQSPTHLIKTRGQQATLRCSPISGHTSVYWYQQALGLGLQFLLWYDEGEERNRGNFPPRFSGRQFPNYSSELNVNALELEDSALYLCASRAGTGEANYGYTFGSGTRLTVV.

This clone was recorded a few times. CDR3 nucleotides: TGTGCCAGCAGCCCTAATAGGGGGTCCTACAATGAGCAGTTCTTC. Its protein product is CASSPNRGSYNEQFF. The V gene is TRBV7-2, the J gene TRBJ2-1; maybe TRBD1 (6 bases). V was clipped by 5 bases and J by 1 base, with 12 bases between them. CDR3 length: 15 amino acids. Germline V gene sequence: CDR1 SGHTA, CDR2 FQGNSA.

CDR3 bases: TGTGCCAGCTCACCACCCGGGACAGGGGGCTTCTATGGCTACACCTTC. Its translation is CASSPPGTGGFYGYTF. The chain employs TRBV18 and TRBJ1-2; 12 bases agree with TRBD1. Germline V CDR1 and CDR2: KGHSH, LQKENI. CDR3 size: 16 residues. V lost 0 bases to trimming and J lost 4 bases; unmatched junction nucleotides: 3. Looking up the rest from reference TRBV18 and TRBJ1-2 gives the full variable domain: NAGVMQNPRHLVRRRGQEARLRCSPMKGHSHVYWYRQLPEEGLKFMVYLQKENIIDESGMPKERFSAEFPKEGPSILRIQQVVRGDSAAYFCASSPPGTGGFYGYTFGSGTRLTVV.

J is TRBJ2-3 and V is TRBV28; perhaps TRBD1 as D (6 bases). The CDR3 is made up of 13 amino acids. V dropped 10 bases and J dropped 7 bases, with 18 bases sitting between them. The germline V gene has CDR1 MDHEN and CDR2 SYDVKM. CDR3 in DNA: TGTGCCACTTGGTGGGGGCCGAAAAATACGCAGTATTTT. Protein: CATWWGPKNTQYF.

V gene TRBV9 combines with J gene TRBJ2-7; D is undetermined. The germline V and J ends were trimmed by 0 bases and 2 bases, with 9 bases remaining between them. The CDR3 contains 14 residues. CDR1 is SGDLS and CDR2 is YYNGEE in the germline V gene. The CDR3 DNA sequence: TGTGCCAGCAGCGTAGACGCAGTCCCCTACGAGCAGTACTTC. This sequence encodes CASSVDAVPYEQYF.

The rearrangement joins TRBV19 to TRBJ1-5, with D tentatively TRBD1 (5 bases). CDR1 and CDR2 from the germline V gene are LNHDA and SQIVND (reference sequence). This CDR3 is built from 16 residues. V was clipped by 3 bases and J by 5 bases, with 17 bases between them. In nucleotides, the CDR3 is TGTGCCAGTAGTATCTCCAATGCAGGGTTCCATCAGCCCCAGCATTTT. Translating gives CASSISNAGFHQPQHF.

The CDR3 DNA sequence: TGTGCCAGCAGCCAGACAGTAGAAAACATTCAGTACTTC. Translation gives CASSQTVENIQYF. The chain uses TRBV3-1 (or the pseudogene TRBV3-2) and TRBJ2-4; a weak D match, TRBD1 (5 bases). The V gene lost 3 bases and the J gene lost 5 bases, with 8 bases spanning the gap. Germline lookup yields CDR1 LGHDT and CDR2 YNNKEL (reference sequence). The CDR3 totals 13 residues.

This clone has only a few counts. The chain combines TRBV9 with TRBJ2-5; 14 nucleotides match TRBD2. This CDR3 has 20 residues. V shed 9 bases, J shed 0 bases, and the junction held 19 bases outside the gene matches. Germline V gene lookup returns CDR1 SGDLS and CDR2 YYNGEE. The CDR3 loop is CATNGHWTSGGSPYQETQYF. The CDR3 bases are TGTGCCACAAATGGCCACTGGACTAGCGGGGGGTCTCCGTACCAAGAGACCCAGTACTTC.

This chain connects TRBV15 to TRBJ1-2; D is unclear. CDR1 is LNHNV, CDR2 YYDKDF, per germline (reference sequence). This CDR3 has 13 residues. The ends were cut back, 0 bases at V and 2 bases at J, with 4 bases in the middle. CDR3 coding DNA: TGTGCCACCAGCAGAGATGAGAACTATGGCTACACCTTC. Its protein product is CATSRDENYGYTF.

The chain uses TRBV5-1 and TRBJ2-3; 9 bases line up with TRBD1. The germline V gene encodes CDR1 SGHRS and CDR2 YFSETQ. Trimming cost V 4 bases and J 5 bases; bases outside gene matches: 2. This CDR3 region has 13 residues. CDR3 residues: CASSRTGVDTQYF. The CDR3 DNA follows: TGCGCCAGCAGCAGGACAGGGGTAGATACGCAGTATTTT.

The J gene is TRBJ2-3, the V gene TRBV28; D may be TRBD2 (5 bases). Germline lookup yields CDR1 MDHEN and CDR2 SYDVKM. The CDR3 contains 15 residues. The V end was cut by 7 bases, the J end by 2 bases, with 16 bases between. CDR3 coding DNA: TGTGCCAGCACCCATGGAGGAATCACCACAGATACGCAGTATTTT. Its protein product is CASTHGGITTDTQYF.

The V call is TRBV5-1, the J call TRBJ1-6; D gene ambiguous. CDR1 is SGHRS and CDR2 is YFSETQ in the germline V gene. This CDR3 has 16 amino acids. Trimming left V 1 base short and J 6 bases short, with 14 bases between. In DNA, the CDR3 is TGCGCCAGCAGCTTGATCGGGGTCGGGGTTAATTCACCCCTCCACTTT. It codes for CASSLIGVGVNSPLHF.

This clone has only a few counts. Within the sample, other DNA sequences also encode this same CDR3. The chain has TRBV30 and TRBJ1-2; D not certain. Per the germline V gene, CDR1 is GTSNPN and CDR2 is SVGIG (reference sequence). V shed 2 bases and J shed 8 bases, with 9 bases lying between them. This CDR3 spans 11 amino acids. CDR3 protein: CAWSREGGYTF. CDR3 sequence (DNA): TGTGCCTGGAGTAGGGAGGGAGGCTACACCTTC.